Listed here are 5 T cell receptor beta chains from one sample, sequenced in a study of long-term antiretroviral therapy in people with HIV. An immunoSEQ assay, version v3.0, was performed at survey level. Assay used: immunoSEQ multiplex PCR; TCRdb lists only in-frame clones, some missing. The repertoire holds about 27,000 clones, with approximately 95% as singletons. The material sequenced was unsorted PBMCs, taken 7.6 years after starting antiretroviral therapy. Every receptor here comes from a woman aged 40 to 50 with HIV.

The table lists this clone with a count of one. The chain recombines TRBV7-8 with TRBJ2-4; 13 bases fit TRBD2. This CDR3 has 15 residues. Germline assignment: CDR1 SGHVS and CDR2 FQNEAQ. Losses at the gene ends were 7 bases for V and 15 bases for J; bases not matched to a gene: 15. CDR3 residues: CASTPTPGLAGHTYF. In nucleotides, the CDR3 is TGTGCCAGCACCCCAACGCCGGGACTAGCGGGGCACACGTACTTC.

Here the CDR3 reads CASSSGQDYQPQHF. Written as DNA, the CDR3 is TGTGCCAGCAGTTCTGGACAGGATTATCAGCCCCAGCATTTT. The chain has TRBV2 and TRBJ1-5; 7 nucleotides match TRBD1. The CDR3 is made up of 14 amino acids. With 5 bases clipped from V and 5 bases from J, the junction kept 6 bases outside the gene matches. Germline-derived CDR1 and CDR2 are SNHLY and FYNNEI.

The CDR3 region has the DNA TGCGCCAGCAGCTCCCAAGACAGGGATAATTCACCCCTCCACTTT. Translating it yields CASSSQDRDNSPLHF. This sequence joins TRBV5-1 and TRBJ1-6; 7 bases line up with TRBD1. The CDR3 has 15 amino acids. The J segment lost 5 bases and the V segment lost 3 bases, leaving 5 bases of the junction unmatched. Germline lookup yields CDR1 SGHRS and CDR2 YFSETQ.

In this sample, this clone turned up once. The CDR3 DNA follows: TGCGCCAGCAGCTTGCTCGGCGGTAAAAGGCGTGATGAGCAGTTCTTC. Translated: CASSLLGGKRRDEQFF. The V call is TRBV5-1, the J call TRBJ2-1; D is unclear. V dropped 1 base and J dropped 8 bases, with 19 bases sitting between them. CDR1 is SGHRS, CDR2 YFSETQ, per germline. This CDR3 contains 16 residues.

V is TRBV5-4 and J is TRBJ1-1; D may be TRBD1 (5 bases). The CDR3 spans 16 residues. Germline values: CDR1 SGHNT, CDR2 YYREEE (reference sequence). Deletions cut 4 bases from V and 4 bases from J, with 20 bases between. The CDR3 nucleotides read TGTGCCAGCAGCCCGGGAGGGGTCCAGGGTGCCACTGAAGCTTTCTTT. Translated: CASSPGGVQGATEAFF.